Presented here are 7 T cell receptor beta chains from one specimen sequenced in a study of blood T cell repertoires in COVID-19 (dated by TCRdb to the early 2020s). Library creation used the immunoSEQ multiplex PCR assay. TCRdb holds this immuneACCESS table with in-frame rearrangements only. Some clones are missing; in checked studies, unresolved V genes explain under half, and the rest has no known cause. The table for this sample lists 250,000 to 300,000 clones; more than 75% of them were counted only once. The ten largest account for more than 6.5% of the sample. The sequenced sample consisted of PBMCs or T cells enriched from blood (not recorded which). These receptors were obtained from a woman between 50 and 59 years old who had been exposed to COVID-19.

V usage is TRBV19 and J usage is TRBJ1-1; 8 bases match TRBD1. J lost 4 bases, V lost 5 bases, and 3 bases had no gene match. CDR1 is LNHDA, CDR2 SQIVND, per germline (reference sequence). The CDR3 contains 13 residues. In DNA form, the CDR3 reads TGTGCCAGTAGTGCAACAGGGGGCACTGAAGCTTTCTTT. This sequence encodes CASSATGGTEAFF.

CDR3 sequence: CASSRGQSATEAFF. In DNA form, the CDR3 reads TGTGCCAGCAGCCGCGGACAGTCGGCCACTGAAGCTTTCTTT. The V call is TRBV3-1 (or the pseudogene TRBV3-2), the J call TRBJ1-1; D possibly corresponds to TRBD1 (6 bases). Per germline, CDR1 LGHDT and CDR2 YNNKEL (reference sequence). The CDR3 consists of 14 residues. V was trimmed by 4 bases and J by 4 bases, leaving 13 bases between them.

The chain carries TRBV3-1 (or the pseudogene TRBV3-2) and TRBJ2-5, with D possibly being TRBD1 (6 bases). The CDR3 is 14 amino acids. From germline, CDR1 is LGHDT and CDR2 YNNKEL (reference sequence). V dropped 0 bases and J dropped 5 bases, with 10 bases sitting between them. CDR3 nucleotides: TGTGCCAGCAGCCAAGAGACAGGTCGGGAGACCCAGTACTTC. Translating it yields CASSQETGRETQYF.

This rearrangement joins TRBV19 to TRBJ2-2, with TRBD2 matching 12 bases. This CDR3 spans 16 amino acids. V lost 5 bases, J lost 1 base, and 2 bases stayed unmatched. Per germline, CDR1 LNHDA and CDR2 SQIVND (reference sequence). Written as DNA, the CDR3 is TGTGCCAGTAGTGGACTAGCGGGGTTGAACACCGGGGAGCTGTTTTTT. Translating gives CASSGLAGLNTGELFF.

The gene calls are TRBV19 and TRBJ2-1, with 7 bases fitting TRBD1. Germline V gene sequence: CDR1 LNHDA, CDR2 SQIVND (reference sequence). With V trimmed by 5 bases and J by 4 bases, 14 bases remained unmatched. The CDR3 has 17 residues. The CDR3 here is CASSLNRGWKGYNEQFF. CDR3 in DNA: TGTGCCAGTAGTCTAAACAGGGGCTGGAAGGGGTACAATGAGCAGTTCTTC.

The CDR3 DNA reads as TGTGCCAGCAGCCCCTCTAGCAATCAGCCCCAGCATTTT. Translating it yields CASSPSSNQPQHF. V and J are TRBV12-3 or TRBV12-4 and TRBJ1-5; D uncertain. V lost 6 bases to trimming and J lost 0 bases, with 6 bases between them. This CDR3 is built from 13 residues.

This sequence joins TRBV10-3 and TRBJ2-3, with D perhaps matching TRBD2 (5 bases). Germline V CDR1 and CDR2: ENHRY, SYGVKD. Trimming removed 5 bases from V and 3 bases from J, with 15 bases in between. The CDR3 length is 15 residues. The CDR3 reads CAISYGPEETDTQYF. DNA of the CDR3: TGTGCCATCAGTTACGGACCGGAGGAAACAGATACGCAGTATTTT.